The rows below give T cell receptor beta chains drawn from one sample of a study of shared clonotypes between healthy human individuals. TCRdb's copy holds only in-frame clones and misses some; the assay was immunoSEQ multiplex PCR. The data show 2.5 million or so clones, around 90% seen once. Source material: naive CD4+ T cells sorted from blood. The receptors stem from a man aged 18 to 29 in good health. The CDR3 runs from the conserved cysteine through the conserved F or W. The D gene is left open where the match is weak. Not every row has a clone size; where given, it reads once, few, many or a size class.

>TRBJ1-2|-|TRBD1|TRBV27
TGTGCCAGCAGTTTAGGGGACAGGGACGGCTACACCTTC
CASSLGDRDGYTF
>TRBJ2-7|-|-|TRBV4-3
TGCGCCAGCAGCCAAGATGGGCGCGAGCAGTACTTC
CASSQDGREQYF
>TRBJ1-5|-|-|TRBV28
TGTGCCAGCAGTGCGGACGTTTCTAGCAATCAGCCCCAGCATTTT
CASSADVSSNQPQHF
>TRBJ2-6|-|TRBD1|TRBV19
TGTGCCAGTAGTATGGGACAGGGGGCTCCTGGGGCCAACGTCCTGACTTTC
CASSMGQGAPGANVLTF
>TRBJ1-3|-|-|TRBV6-1
TGTGCCAGCAGTGATTCTCCCCAGGGATTTGTTGGAAACACCATATATTTT
CASSDSPQGFVGNTIYF
>TRBJ2-1|-|-|TRBV6-5
TGTGCCAGCAGAACGGTGGGGGTCTCCTACAATGAGCAGTTCTTC
CASRTVGVSYNEQFF
>TRBJ2-6|-|-|TRBV5-1
TGCGCCAGCAGCCGTCGAATTAGCGTGGGCCTGGGGGCCAACGTCCTGACTTTC
CASSRRISVGLGANVLTF
>TRBJ1-5|-|-|TRBV2
TGTGCCAGCACAGAACAGGGTTTTAGCAATCAGCCCCAGCATTTT
CASTEQGFSNQPQHF
>TRBJ1-3|-|-|TRBV7-7
TGTGCTAGCAGTTATAGCTCTGGAAACACCATATATTTT
CASSYSSGNTIYF
>TRBJ2-2|-|TRBD2|TRBV4-3
TGCGCCAGCAGCCAAGATCCCATGGGAGGGAGGGTGTTTTTT
CASSQDPMGGRVFF
>TRBJ1-1|once|-|TRBV7-2
TGTGCCAGCAGCTTACGCGGCACTTACACTGAAGCTTTCTTT
CASSLRGTYTEAFF
>TRBJ2-2|once|-|TRBV19
TGTGCCAGTAGTATTAGGCAGAAGAACACCGGGGAGCTGTTTTTT
CASSIRQKNTGELFF
>TRBJ1-1|few|TRBD1|TRBV5-4
TGTGCCAGCAGCAATGTTGCAGGGGGAAAGCACATGAACACTGAAGCTTTCTTT
CASSNVAGGKHMNTEAFF
>TRBJ2-6|-|-|TRBV5-1
TGCGCCAGCAGCTTGGACGCGGGGGCCTCTGGGGCCAACGTCCTGACTTTC
CASSLDAGASGANVLTF
>TRBJ2-2|-|TRBD1|TRBV6-1
TGTGCCAGCATGTTCGGGACAGGGGGGGCCGGGGAGCTGTTTTTT
CASMFGTGGAGELFF
>TRBJ2-1|-|-|TRBV7-8
TGTGCCAGCAGCTTGGTATCCGGGACCGCTTATTTGGTCAATGAGCAGTTCTTC
CASSLVSGTAYLVNEQFF
>TRBJ2-2|-|-|TRBV18
TGTGCCAGCTCACCTCAGACACTCCAAACCGGGGAGCTGTTTTTT
CASSPQTLQTGELFF
>TRBJ1-5|few|-|TRBV30
TGTGCCTGGAGTGAACAACAGAATCAGCCCCAGCATTTT
CAWSEQQNQPQHF
>TRBJ2-7|-|-|TRBV7-9
TGTGCCAGCAGCTTTTCCCACGAGCAGTACTTC
CASSFSHEQYF
>TRBJ2-3|-|-|TRBV10-3
TGTGCCACGTCGGACCGTCTGGGGGCAGATACGCAGTATTTT
CATSDRLGADTQYF
>TRBJ1-5|-|TRBD1|TRBV18
TGTGCCAGCTCAGACTACAGGGGGCGGTTCAATCAGCCCCAGCATTTT
CASSDYRGRFNQPQHF
>TRBJ2-1|-|TRBD2|TRBV25-1
TGTGCCAGCAGTGAAGGGACTAGCGGGGCCTACAATGAGCAGTTCTTC
CASSEGTSGAYNEQFF
>TRBJ1-5|few|-|TRBV15
TGTGCCACCAGCAGAGGTGGGACAACAAGGCTTCAGCATTTT
CATSRGGTTRLQHF
>TRBJ1-2|-|-|TRBV18
TGTGCCAGCTCACCAATCTCAGACCTTAACTATGGCTACACCTTC
CASSPISDLNYGYTF
>TRBJ2-6|once|-|TRBV5-4
TGTGCCAGCAGCAACACGGGGGCCGAACAATCTGGGGCCAACGTCCTGACTTTC
CASSNTGAEQSGANVLTF
>TRBJ2-3|-|-|TRBV19
TGTGCTGTTGGGGGGTTGAATACGCAGTATTTT
CAVGGLNTQYF
>TRBJ1-5|-|-|TRBV5-1
TGCGCCAGCAGCACCGAGAGTGGCAATCAGCCCCAGCATTTT
CASSTESGNQPQHF
>TRBJ2-7|-|-|TRBV28
TGTGCCAGCAGTCGTAATACAGGACCCCTCTCCTACGAGCAGTACTTC
CASSRNTGPLSYEQYF
>TRBJ1-2|-|TRBD1|TRBV11-2
TGTGCCAGCAGCTTAGGGGCAGGGGGAGGTTATGGCTACACCTTC
CASSLGAGGGYGYTF
>TRBJ2-3|-|-|TRBV9
TGTGCCAGCACCGAAGACCTACCCACAGATACGCAGTATTTT
CASTEDLPTDTQYF
>TRBJ2-7|-|-|TRBV6-5
TGTGCCAGCAGAACACGGGGATGGCAGTACTTC
CASRTRGWQYF
>TRBJ1-3|-|-|TRBV25-1
TGTGCCAGTTCCGGGGCTTTCTCTGGAAACACCATATATTTT
CASSGAFSGNTIYF
>TRBJ1-1|-|TRBD1|TRBV27
TGTGCCAGCAGGTCATTCGGGACAGGGGCCTCGAACACTGAAGCTTTCTTT
CASRSFGTGASNTEAFF
>TRBJ2-7|-|TRBD1|TRBV18
TGTGCCAGCTCTAGTTCAGGGGGCGCTCCCTACGAGCAGTACTTC
CASSSSGGAPYEQYF
>TRBJ1-2|-|TRBD1|TRBV11-2
TGTGCCAGCAGCACCGGACAGGGCTCCTATGGCTACACCTTC
CASSTGQGSYGYTF
>TRBJ1-1|-|-|TRBV10-3
TGTGCCATCAGGGACAGTGGGGGCATGAACACTGAAGCTTTCTTT
CAIRDSGGMNTEAFF
>TRBJ2-1|once|-|TRBV5-1
TGCGCCAGCAGCTCAAACCGGGACCTCGGGTTCTTC
CASSSNRDLGFF
>TRBJ1-1|-|TRBD1|TRBV5-8
TGTGCCAGCAGTCCGACAGGGTTGAACACTGAAGCTTTCTTT
CASSPTGLNTEAFF
>TRBJ2-3|once|TRBD1|TRBV5-1
TGCGCCAGCAGCCTGACAGGGGGTGGTACAGATACGCAGTATTTT
CASSLTGGGTDTQYF
>TRBJ2-7|-|-|TRBV6-5
TGTGCCAGCAGTTACAAGGCTAGATACGAGCAGTACTTC
CASSYKARYEQYF
>TRBJ2-7|-|TRBD2|TRBV6-1
TGTGCCAGCACTAGGACTAGCGGGGTCTACGAGCAGTACTTC
CASTRTSGVYEQYF